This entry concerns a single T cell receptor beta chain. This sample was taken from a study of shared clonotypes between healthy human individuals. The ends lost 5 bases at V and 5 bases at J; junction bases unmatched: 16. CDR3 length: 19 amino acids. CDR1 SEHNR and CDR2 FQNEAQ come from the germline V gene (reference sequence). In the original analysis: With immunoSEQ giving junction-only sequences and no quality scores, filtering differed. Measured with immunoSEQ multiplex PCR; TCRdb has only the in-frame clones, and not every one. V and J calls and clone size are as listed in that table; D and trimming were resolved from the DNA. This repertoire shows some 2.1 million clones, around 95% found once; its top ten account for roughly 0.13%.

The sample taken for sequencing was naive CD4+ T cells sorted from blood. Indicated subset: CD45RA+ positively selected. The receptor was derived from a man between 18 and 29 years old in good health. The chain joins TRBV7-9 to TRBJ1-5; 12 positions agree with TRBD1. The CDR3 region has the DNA TGTGCCAGCAGCACGGGACAGGGGGCGGGATGGACGTCGGATCAGCCCCAGCATTTT. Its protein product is CASSTGQGAGWTSDQPQHF.